These 2 T cell receptor beta chains share one sample of origin, sequenced in a study of shared clonotypes between healthy human individuals. Only in-frame clones appear in the TCRdb table, and some are missing; sequencing was by immunoSEQ multiplex PCR. The sample carries roughly 2.2 million clones, around 90% recorded once. Sample: naive CD4+ T cells from PBMCs. Subset specified: CD45RA+ positively selected. The receptors derive from a man younger than 35 in good health. Some clones in this sample may be carry-over from other donors' samples.

The rearrangement uses TRBV11-2 and TRBJ1-2; possibly TRBD1 for D (5 bases). Deletions cut 1 base from V and 4 bases from J, with 13 bases between. The length of the CDR3 is 15 residues. Germline V lookup: CDR1 SGHAT, CDR2 FQNNGV. The chain's CDR3 is CASSLGAARGYGYTF. The CDR3 nucleotides are TGTGCCAGCAGCTTAGGGGCAGCAAGGGGCTATGGCTACACCTTC. The variable domain in full, completed from reference TRBV11-2 and TRBJ1-2, reads EAGVAQSPRYKIIEKRQSVAFWCNPISGHATLYWYQQILGQGPKLLIQFQNNGVVDDSQLPKDRFSAERLKGVDSTLKIQPAKLEDSAVYLCASSLGAARGYGYTFGSGTRLTVV.

The J gene is TRBJ2-4, the V gene TRBV15, with TRBD2 identical over 10 bases. Germline CDR1 and CDR2: LNHNV and YYDKDF (reference sequence). V dropped 3 bases and J dropped 2; count of bases not matched to a gene: 4. The CDR3 contains 16 residues. CDR3 residues: CATSRKREGTKNIQYF. In DNA form, the CDR3 reads TGTGCCACCAGCAGGAAGCGGGAGGGCACCAAAAACATTCAGTACTTC.